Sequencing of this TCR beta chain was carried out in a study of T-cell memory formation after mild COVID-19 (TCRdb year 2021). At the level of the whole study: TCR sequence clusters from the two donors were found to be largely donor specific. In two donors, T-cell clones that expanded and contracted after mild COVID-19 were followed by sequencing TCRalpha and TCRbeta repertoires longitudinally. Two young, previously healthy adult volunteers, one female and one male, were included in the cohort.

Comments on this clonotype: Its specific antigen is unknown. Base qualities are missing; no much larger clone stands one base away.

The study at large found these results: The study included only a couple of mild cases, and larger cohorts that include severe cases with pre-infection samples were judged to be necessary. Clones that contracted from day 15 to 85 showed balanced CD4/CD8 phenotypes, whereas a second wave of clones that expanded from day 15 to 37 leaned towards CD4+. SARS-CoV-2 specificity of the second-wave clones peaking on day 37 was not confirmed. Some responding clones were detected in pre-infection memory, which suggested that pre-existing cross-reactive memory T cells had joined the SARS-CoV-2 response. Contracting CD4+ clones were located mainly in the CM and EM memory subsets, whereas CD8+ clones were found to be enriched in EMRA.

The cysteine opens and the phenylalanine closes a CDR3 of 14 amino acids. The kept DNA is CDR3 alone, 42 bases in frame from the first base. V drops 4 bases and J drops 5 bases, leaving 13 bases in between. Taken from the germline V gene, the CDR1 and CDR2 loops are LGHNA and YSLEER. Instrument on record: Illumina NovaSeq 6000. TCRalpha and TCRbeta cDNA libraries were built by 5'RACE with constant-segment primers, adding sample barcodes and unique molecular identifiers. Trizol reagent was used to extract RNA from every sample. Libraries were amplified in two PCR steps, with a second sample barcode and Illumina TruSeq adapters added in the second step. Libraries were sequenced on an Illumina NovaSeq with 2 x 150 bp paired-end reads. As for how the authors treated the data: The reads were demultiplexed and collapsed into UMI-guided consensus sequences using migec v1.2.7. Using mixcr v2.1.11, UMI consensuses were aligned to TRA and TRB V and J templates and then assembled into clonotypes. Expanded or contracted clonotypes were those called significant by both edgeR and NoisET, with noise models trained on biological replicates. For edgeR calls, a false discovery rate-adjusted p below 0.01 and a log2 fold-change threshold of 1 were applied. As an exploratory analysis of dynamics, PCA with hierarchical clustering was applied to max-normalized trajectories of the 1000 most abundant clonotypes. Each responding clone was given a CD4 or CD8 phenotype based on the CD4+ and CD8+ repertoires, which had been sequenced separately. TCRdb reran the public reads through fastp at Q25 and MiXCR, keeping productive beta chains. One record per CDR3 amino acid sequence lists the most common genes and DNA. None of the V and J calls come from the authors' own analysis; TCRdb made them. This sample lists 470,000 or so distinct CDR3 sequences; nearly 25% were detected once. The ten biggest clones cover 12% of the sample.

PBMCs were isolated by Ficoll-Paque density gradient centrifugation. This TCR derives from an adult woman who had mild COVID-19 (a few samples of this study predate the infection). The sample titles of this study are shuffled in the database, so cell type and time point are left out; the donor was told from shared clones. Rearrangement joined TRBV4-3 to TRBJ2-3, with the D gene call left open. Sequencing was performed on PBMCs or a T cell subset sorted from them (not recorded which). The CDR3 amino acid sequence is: CASSPLLGEDTQYF. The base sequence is TGCGCCAGCAGCCCGCTACTGGGTGAAGATACGCAGTATTTT.